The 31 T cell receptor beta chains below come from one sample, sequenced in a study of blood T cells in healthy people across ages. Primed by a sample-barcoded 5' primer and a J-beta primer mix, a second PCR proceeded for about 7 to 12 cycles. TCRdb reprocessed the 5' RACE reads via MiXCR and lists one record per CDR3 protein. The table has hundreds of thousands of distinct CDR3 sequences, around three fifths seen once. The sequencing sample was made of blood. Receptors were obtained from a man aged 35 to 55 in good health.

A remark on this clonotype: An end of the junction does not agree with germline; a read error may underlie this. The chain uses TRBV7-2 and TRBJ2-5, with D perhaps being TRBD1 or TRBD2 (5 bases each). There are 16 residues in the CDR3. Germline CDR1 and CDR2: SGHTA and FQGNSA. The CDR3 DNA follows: TGTGCCTGCAGCTCCGCGGTGGTGAGGGGCCAAGAGACCCAGTACTTC. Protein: CACSSAVVRGQETQYF.

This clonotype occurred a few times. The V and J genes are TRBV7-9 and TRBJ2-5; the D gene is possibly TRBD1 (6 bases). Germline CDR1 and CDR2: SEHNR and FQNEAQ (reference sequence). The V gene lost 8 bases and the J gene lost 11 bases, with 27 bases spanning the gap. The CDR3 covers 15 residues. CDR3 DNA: TGTGCCAGCGGCGACCTGGGGATCAATCCAGGGGAGCAGTACTTC. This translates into CASGDLGINPGEQYF.

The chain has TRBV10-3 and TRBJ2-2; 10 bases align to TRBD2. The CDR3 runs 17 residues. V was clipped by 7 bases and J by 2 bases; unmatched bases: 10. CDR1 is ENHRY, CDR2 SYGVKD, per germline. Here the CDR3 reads CAIKGRSGRANTGELFF. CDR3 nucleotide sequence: TGTGCCATCAAAGGAAGAAGCGGGAGGGCCAACACCGGGGAGCTGTTTTTT.

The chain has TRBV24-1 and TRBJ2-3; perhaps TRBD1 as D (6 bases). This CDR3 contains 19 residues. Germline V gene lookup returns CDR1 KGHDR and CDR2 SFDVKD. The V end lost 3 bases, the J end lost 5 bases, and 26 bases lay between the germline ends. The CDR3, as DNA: TGTGCCACCAGTGATCCCATAACCCCAGGGGTGGGGAGAGGAGATACGCAGTATTTT. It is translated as CATSDPITPGVGRGDTQYF.

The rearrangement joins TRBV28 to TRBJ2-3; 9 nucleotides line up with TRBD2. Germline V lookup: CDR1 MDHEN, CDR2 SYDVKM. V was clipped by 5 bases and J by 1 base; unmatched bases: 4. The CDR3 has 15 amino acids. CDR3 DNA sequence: TGTGCCAGCAGTCGTATAGCGGGGGGCACAGATACGCAGTATTTT. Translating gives CASSRIAGGTDTQYF.

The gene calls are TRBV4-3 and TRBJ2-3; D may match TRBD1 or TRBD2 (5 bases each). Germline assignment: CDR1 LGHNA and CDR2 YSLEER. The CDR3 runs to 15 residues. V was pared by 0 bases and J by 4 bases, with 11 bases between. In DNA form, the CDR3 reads TGCGCCAGCAGCCAAGAGGTGGTGGGGGCAGATACGCAGTATTTT. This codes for CASSQEVVGADTQYF.

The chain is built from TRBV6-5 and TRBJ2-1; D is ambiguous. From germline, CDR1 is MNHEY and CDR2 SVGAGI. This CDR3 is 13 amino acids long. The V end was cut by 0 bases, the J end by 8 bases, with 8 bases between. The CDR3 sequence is CASSYSEADEQFF. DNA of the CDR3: TGTGCCAGCAGTTACTCTGAAGCAGATGAGCAGTTCTTC.

CDR3 in DNA: TGTGCCAGCAGCTTCGTGGGACTAGCGGACACAGATACGCAGTATTTT. Translating gives CASSFVGLADTDTQYF. V is TRBV5-6 and J is TRBJ2-3; TRBD2 matches at 11 bases. Germline assignment: CDR1 SGHDT and CDR2 YYEEEE. The V segment lost 2 bases and the J segment 2 bases; nucleotides outside the gene matches: 4. The CDR3 totals 16 residues.

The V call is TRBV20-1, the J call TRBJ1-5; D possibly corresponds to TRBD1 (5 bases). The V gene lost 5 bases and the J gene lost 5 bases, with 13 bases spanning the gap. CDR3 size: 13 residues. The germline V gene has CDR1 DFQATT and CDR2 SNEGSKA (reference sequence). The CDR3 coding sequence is TGCAGTGCTGGGACGGACTCTTATCAGCCCCAGCATTTT. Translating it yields CSAGTDSYQPQHF.

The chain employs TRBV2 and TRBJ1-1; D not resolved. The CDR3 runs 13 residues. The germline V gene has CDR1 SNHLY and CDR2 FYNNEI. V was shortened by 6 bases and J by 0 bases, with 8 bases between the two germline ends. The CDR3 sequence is CASSITMNTEAFF. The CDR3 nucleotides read TGTGCCAGCAGCATTACTATGAACACTGAAGCTTTCTTT.

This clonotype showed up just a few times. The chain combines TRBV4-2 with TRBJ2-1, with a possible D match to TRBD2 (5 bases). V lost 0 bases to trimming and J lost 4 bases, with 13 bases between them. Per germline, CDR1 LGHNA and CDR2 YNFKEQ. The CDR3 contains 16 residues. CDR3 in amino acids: CASSQDHQRRYNEQFF. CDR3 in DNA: TGTGCCAGCAGCCAAGATCACCAGCGGAGATACAATGAGCAGTTCTTC.

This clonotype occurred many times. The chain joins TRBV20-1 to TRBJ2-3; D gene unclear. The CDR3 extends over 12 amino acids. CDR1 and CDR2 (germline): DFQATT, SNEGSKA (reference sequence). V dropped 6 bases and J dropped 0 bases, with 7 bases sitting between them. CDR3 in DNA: TGCAGTGCGAGGATGAGCACAGATACGCAGTATTTT. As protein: CSARMSTDTQYF.

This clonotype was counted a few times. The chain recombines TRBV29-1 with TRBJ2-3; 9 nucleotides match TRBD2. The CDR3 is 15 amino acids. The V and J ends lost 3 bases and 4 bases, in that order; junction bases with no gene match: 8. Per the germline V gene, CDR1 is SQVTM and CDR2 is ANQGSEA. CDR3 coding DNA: TGCAGCGTTGAGGGAGCGGGGGGCCTCGCAGATACGCAGTATTTT. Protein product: CSVEGAGGLADTQYF.

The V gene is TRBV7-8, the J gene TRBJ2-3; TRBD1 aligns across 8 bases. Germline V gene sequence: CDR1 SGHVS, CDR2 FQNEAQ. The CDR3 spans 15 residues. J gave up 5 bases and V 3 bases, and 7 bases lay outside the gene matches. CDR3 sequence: CASSFIRGREDTQYF. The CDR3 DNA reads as TGTGCCAGCAGCTTTATCAGGGGGCGCGAAGATACGCAGTATTTT.

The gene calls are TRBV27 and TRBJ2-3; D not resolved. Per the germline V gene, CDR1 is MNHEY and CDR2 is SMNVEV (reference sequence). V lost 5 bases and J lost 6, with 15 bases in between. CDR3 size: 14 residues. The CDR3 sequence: CASSPRTLMDTQYF. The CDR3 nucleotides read TGTGCCAGCAGTCCTAGGACCCTTATGGATACGCAGTATTTT.

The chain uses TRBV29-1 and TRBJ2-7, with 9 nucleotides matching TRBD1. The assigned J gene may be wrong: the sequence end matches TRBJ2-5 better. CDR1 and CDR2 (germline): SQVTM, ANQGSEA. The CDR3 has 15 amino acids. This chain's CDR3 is CSELPVTGGVETQYF. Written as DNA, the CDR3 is TGCAGCGAGCTCCCGGTGACAGGGGGTGTGGAGACCCAGTACTTC.

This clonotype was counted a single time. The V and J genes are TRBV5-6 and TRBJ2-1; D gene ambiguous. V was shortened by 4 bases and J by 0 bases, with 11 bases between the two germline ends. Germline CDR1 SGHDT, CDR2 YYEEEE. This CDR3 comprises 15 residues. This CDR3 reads CASSPAVSSYNEQFF. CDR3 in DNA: TGTGCCAGCAGCCCTGCGGTGAGCTCCTACAATGAGCAGTTCTTC. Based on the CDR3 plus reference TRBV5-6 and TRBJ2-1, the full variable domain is DAGVTQSPTHLIKTRGQQVTLRCSPKSGHDTVSWYQQALGQGPQFIFQYYEEEERQRGNFPDRFSGHQFPNYSSELNVNALLLGDSALYLCASSPAVSSYNEQFFGPGTRLTVL.

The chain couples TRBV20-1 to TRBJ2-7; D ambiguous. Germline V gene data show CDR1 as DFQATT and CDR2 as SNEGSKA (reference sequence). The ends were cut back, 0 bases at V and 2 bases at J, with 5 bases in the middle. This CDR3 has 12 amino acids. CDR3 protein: CSARDPAYEQYF. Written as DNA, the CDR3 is TGCAGTGCTAGAGATCCAGCCTACGAGCAGTACTTC.

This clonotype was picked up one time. The DNA for the CDR3 is TGTGCCAGCAGCTTAGTCGCCGCGGAGACTAGTGCGTACGAGCAGTACTTC. It encodes CASSLVAAETSAYEQYF. This chain connects TRBV7-6 to TRBJ2-7, with TRBD2 as a possible D gene (6 bases). The germline V gene encodes CDR1 SGHVS and CDR2 FNYEAQ. This CDR3 spans 17 amino acids. Trimming shortened V by 1 base and J by 4 bases, and 20 bases separated the two germline ends. The full variable domain, with the rest looked up from reference TRBV7-6 and TRBJ2-7, is GAGVSQSPRYKVTKRGQDVALRCDPISGHVSLYWYRQALGQGPEFLTYFNYEAQQDKSGLPNDRFSAERPEGSISTLTIQRTEQRDSAMYRCASSLVAAETSAYEQYFGPGTRLTVT.

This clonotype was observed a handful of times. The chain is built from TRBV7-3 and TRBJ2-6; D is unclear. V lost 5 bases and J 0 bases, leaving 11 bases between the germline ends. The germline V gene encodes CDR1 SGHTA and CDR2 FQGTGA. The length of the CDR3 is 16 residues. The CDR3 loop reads CASSPEHSSGANVLTF. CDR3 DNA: TGTGCCAGCAGCCCTGAGCACAGCTCTGGGGCCAACGTCCTGACTTTC.

CDR3 residues: CATRPKGIPSYNQPQHF. In nucleotides, the CDR3 is TGTGCCACCCGTCCCAAGGGAATACCCTCTTACAATCAGCCCCAGCATTTT. The chain couples TRBV27 to TRBJ1-5; no clear D. The CDR3 length is 17 residues. V shed 10 bases and J shed 3 bases, with 25 bases lying between them. Germline values: CDR1 MNHEY, CDR2 SMNVEV (reference sequence).

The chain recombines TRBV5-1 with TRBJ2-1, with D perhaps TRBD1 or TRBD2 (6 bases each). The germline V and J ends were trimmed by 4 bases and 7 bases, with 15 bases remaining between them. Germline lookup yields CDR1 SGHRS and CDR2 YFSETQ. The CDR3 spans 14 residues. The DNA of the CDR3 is TGCGCCAGCAGCGCCAGCACAGGGAGGAATGAGCAGTTCTTC. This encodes CASSASTGRNEQFF.

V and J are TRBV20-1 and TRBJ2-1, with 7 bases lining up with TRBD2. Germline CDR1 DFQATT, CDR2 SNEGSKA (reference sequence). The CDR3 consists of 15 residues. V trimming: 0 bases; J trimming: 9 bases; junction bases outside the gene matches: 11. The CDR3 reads CSARDMAGVGREQFF. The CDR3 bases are TGCAGTGCTAGAGATATGGCGGGAGTGGGGCGTGAGCAGTTCTTC.

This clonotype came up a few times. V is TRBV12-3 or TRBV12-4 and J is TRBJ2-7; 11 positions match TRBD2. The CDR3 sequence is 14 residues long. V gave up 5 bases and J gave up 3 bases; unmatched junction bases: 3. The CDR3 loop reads CASSIGTSGYEQYF. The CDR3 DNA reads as TGTGCCAGCAGTATAGGGACTAGCGGCTACGAGCAGTACTTC.

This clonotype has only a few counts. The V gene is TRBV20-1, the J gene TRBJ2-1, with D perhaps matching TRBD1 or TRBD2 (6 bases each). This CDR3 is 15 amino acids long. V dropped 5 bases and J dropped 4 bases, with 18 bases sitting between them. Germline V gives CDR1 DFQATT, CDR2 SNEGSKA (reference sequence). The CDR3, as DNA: TGCAGTGCTCCCCGGCAGGGGACTCAATACAATGAGCAGTTCTTC. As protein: CSAPRQGTQYNEQFF.

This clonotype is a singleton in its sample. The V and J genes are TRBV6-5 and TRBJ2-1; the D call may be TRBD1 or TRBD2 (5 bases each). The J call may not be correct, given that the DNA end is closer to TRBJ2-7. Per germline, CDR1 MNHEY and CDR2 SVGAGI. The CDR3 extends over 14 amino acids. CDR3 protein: CASSGAADYNEQYF. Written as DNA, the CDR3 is TGTGCCAGCAGCGGGGCAGCGGATTACAATGAGCAGTACTTC.

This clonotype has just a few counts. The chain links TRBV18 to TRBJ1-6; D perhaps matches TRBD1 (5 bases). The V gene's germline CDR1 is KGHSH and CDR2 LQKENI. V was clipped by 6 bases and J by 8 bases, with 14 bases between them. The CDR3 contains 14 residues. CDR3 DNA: TGTGCCAGCTCGCGTAACGGCAGGGATTCACCCCTCCACTTT. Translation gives CASSRNGRDSPLHF.

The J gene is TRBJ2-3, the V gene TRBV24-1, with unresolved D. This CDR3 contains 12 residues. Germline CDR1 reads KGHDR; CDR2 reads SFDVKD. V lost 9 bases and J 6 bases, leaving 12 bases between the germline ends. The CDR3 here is CATEGFTDTQYF. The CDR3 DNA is TGTGCCACCGAAGGGTTCACGGATACGCAGTATTTT.

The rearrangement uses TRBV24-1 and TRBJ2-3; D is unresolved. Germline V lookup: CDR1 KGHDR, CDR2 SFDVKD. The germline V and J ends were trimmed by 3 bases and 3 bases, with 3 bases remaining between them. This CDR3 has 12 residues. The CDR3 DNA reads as TGTGCCACCAGTGATGCGACAGATACGCAGTATTTT. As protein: CATSDATDTQYF.

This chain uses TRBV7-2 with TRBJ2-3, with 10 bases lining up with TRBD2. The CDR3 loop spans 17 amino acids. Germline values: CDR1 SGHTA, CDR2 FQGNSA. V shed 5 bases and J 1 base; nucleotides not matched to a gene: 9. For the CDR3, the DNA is TGTGCCAGCAGCAACCGGCTAGCGGGGGCCGGCACAGATACGCAGTATTTT. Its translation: CASSNRLAGAGTDTQYF. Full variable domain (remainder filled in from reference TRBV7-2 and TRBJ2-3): GAGVSQSPSNKVTEKGKDVELRCDPISGHTALYWYRQSLGQGLEFLIYFQGNSAPDKSGLPSDRFSAERTGGSVSTLTIQRTQQEDSAVYLCASSNRLAGAGTDTQYFGPGTRLTVL.

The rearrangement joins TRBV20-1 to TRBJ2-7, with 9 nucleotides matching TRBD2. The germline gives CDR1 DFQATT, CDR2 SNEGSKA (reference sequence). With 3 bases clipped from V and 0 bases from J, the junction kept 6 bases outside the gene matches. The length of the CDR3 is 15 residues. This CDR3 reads CSASSGGRASYEQYF. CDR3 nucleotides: TGCAGTGCTAGCTCAGGCGGGAGGGCCTCCTACGAGCAGTACTTC.